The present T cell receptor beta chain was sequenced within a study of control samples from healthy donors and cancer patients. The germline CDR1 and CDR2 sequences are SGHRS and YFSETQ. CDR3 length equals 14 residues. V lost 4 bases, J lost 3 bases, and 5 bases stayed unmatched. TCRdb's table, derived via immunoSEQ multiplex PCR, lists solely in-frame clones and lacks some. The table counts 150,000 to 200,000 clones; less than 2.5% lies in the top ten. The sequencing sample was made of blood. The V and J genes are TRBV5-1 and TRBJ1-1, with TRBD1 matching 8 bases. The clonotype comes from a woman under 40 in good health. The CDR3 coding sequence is TGCGCCAGCAGCAAGACAGGGGTTGACACTGAAGCTTTCTTT. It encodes CASSKTGVDTEAFF.